This T cell receptor (beta chain) was recovered during a study of blood T cell repertoires in COVID-19. About the research overall: Spain, Italy and the United States supplied samples that represented acute and convalescent COVID-19. In each case, the material was cDNA or gDNA derived from T cells, B-cell-depleted T cells, or PBMCs.

This CDR3 is built from 15 residues. V trimming: 5 bases; J trimming: 7 bases; junction bases outside the gene matches: 7. Germline V gives CDR1 SGHNT, CDR2 YYREEE (reference sequence). Original methodology: Using reference gene primer amplification, nucleated cell counts were estimated. Some clones are missing from TCRdb's copy, which holds only in-frame ones; the method was immunoSEQ multiplex PCR. D and trimming were read from the DNA, whereas the V and J calls and clone size are those reported in that table. Of around 68,000 clones listed, roughly 92% are singletons. J is TRBJ1-6 and V is TRBV5-4, with TRBD1 matching over 9 bases. The sequenced material came from peripheral blood. This TCR came from a man in his 70s with active COVID-19. DNA of the CDR3: TGTGCCAGCAGTTCCAACAGGGGGCCCAATTCACCCCTCCACTTT. Protein: CASSSNRGPNSPLHF.